The clone carrying this TCR beta chain was counted ten times or more. Antigen specificity is unknown. The record originates from a study of Ad26.COV2.S vaccination and SARS-CoV-2 variants. General observations from the study: It is possible that the TCR breadth and depth analyses underestimated the total T cell responses.

The assay was immunoSEQ multiplex PCR, and TCRdb's table has in-frame clones only and misses some. This sample has roughly 380,000 clones, with about 85% found just once. The treatment: 15 to 20 received Ad26.COV2.S at low or high dose, single or two shots; about 5 received placebo; per-sample allocation not given. Each sample was drawn 63 days after the first injection (of vaccine or placebo). In Boston, an adult donor aged 18-55 years took part. The CDR3 consists of 15 residues. Trimming removed 2 bases from V and 4 bases from J, with 9 bases in between. Germline V gene sequence: CDR1 MNHEY, CDR2 SVGEGT.

This receptor was identified in a person between 18 and 60 years old who received the Ad26.COV2.S COVID-19 vaccine or a placebo. Specimen: peripheral blood, collected in a trial of Ad26.COV2.S vaccine versus placebo. The chain carries TRBV6-2 or TRBV6-3 and TRBJ1-6, with a tentative D call TRBD1 (5 bases). The CDR3 DNA is TGTGCCAGCAGTTACCAGGGCCCGTATAATTCACCCCTCCACTTT. Its protein product is CASSYQGPYNSPLHF.